The 25 T cell receptor beta chains presented below share a single source sample, sequenced in a study of blood T cells in healthy people across ages. The authors ran a second PCR of about 7 to 11 cycles using a sample-barcoded 5' primer and a J-beta primer mix. TCRdb reprocessed the 5' RACE reads with MiXCR, giving one entry per CDR3 protein. The repertoire holds some 1,800,000 distinct CDR3 sequences, with roughly two fifths as singletons. The specimen sequenced was blood. These receptor sequences come from a human donor in good health.

This clonotype was counted only a few times. The rearrangement uses TRBV2 and TRBJ1-1; D is unresolved. Trimming stripped 0 bases from V and 4 bases from J, with 9 bases between. Germline V gene sequence: CDR1 SNHLY, CDR2 FYNNEI. This CDR3 has 14 residues. The CDR3 coding sequence is TGTGCCAGCAGTGAAGCGCTTTCAGGCACTGAAGCTTTCTTT. This gives the protein CASSEALSGTEAFF.

This clonotype was recorded once. This chain connects TRBV11-2 to TRBJ2-1; 9 nucleotides match TRBD2. J was trimmed by 4 bases and V by 0 bases; bases with no gene match: 7. CDR1 is SGHAT and CDR2 is FQNNGV in the germline V gene. This CDR3 comprises 17 residues. The CDR3 reads CASSLDQTLAGYNEQFF. CDR3 DNA sequence: TGTGCCAGCAGCTTAGATCAAACACTAGCGGGTTACAATGAGCAGTTCTTC.

The chain recombines TRBV13 with TRBJ1-6; 8 bases are a match to TRBD1. Germline CDR1 is PRHDT and CDR2 is FYEKMQ (reference sequence). Trimming cost V 5 bases and J 5 bases; bases outside gene matches: 5. The CDR3 has 15 amino acids. This chain's CDR3 is CASSLGQANNSPLHF. The CDR3 DNA reads TGTGCCAGCAGCCTGGGACAGGCGAATAATTCACCCCTCCACTTT.

V gene TRBV11-2 combines with J gene TRBJ1-2; D remains ambiguous. The ends were cut back, 1 base at V and 8 bases at J, with 14 bases in the middle. The CDR3 loop spans 14 amino acids. CDR1 is SGHAT and CDR2 is FQNNGV in the germline V gene. CDR3 in amino acids: CASSLGGRSGGYTF. The DNA of the CDR3 is TGTGCCAGCAGCTTAGGTGGTAGGTCGGGCGGCTACACCTTC.

This CDR3 reads CASSPRAGEDEKLFF. The CDR3 nucleotides are TGTGCCAGCAGCCCCCGGGCAGGGGAAGATGAAAAACTGTTTTTT. This chain uses TRBV9 with TRBJ1-4, with D maybe TRBD1 (6 bases). V lost 4 bases and J 6 bases, leaving 16 bases between the germline ends. Germline-derived CDR1 and CDR2 are SGDLS and YYNGEE. The CDR3 is 15 amino acids.

The gene calls are TRBV21-1 and TRBJ2-1; the tabulated D call, TRBD1, remains unverified against the DNA. TRBV21-1 is a documented pseudogene. The length of the CDR3 is 18 residues. In nucleotides, the CDR3 is TGTGCCAGCAGCAAACGAGCGCGCAGGGGACACAAGAACAATGAGCAGTTCTTC. The encoded protein is CASSKRARRGHKNNEQFF.

This clonotype was seen a few times. The rearrangement joins TRBV12-3 or TRBV12-4 to TRBJ1-6; possibly TRBD1 for D (6 bases). The CDR3 consists of 12 residues. With 5 bases removed from V and 14 bases from J, the gap between germline ends came to 13 bases. Here the CDR3 reads CASSTRGSSLHF. In nucleotides, the CDR3 is TGTGCCAGCAGTACCAGGGGTTCGTCCCTCCACTTT.

This clonotype was picked up a small number of times. V gene TRBV12-3 or TRBV12-4 combines with J gene TRBJ1-6; D call uncertain. V lost 3 bases, J lost 2 bases, and 5 bases lay in between. This CDR3 comprises 14 residues. The CDR3 reads CASSLQAYNSPLHF. The CDR3 region has the DNA TGTGCCAGCAGTTTGCAGGCCTATAATTCACCCCTCCACTTT.

This clonotype was counted once. The chain has TRBV7-2 and TRBJ2-3; D is uncertain. The germline V gene encodes CDR1 SGHTA and CDR2 FQGNSA. Trimming shortened V by 6 bases and J by 2 bases, and 18 bases separated the two germline ends. CDR3 length: 16 residues. The CDR3 region is CASSIRRGKYTDTQYF. The DNA of the CDR3 is TGTGCCAGCAGTATTAGGCGTGGTAAATACACAGATACGCAGTATTTT.

DNA for the CDR3: TGTGCCAGCAGTTTTTATAGGACAGGGGTCGGCTACACCTTC. Protein product: CASSFYRTGVGYTF. V usage is TRBV12-3 or TRBV12-4 and J usage is TRBJ1-2, with 9 bases aligning to TRBD1. This CDR3 has 14 amino acids. Losses at the gene ends were 3 bases for V and 8 bases for J; bases not matched to a gene: 7.

About this clonotype: A read error may produce the germline difference seen at one junction end. The genes are TRBV4-3 and TRBJ2-5; possibly TRBD1 for D (6 bases). The CDR3 extends over 16 amino acids. Germline CDR1 is LGHNA and CDR2 is YSLEER. The CDR3 spells CASSQDLSRGGESQYF. The CDR3, as DNA: TGCGCCAGCAGCCAAGATTTGAGCAGAGGGGGAGAGAGCCAGTACTTC.

CDR3 in amino acids: CASSVVSSSYGYTF. CDR3 DNA: TGCGCCAGCAGCGTGGTCAGTTCTAGCTATGGCTACACCTTC. The V and J genes are TRBV5-1 and TRBJ1-2; D unresolved. V was pared by 4 bases and J by 4 bases, with 14 bases between. Germline CDR1 and CDR2: SGHRS and YFSETQ. This CDR3 comprises 14 residues. The complete variable domain, with remaining parts taken from reference TRBV5-1 and TRBJ1-2, reads KAGVTQTPRYLIKTRGQQVTLSCSPISGHRSVSWYQQTPGQGLQFLFEYFSETQRNKGNFPGRFSGRQFSNSRSEMNVSTLELGDSALYLCASSVVSSSYGYTFGSGTRLTVV.

This sequence joins TRBV30 and TRBJ2-3; D possibly corresponds to TRBD1 (5 bases). Trimming shortened V by 0 bases and J by 2 bases, and 18 bases separated the two germline ends. CDR3 length equals 17 residues. Germline V lookup: CDR1 GTSNPN, CDR2 SVGIG (reference sequence). This chain's CDR3 is CAWSVLRGTQDTDTQYF. The CDR3, as DNA: TGTGCCTGGAGTGTACTTAGGGGCACCCAGGACACAGATACGCAGTATTTT. The full variable domain, rest sourced from reference TRBV30 and TRBJ2-3, is SQTIHQWPATLVQPVGSPLSLECTVEGTSNPNLYWYRQAAGRGLQLLFYSVGIGQISSEVPQNLSASRPQDRQFILSSKKLLLSDSGFYLCAWSVLRGTQDTDTQYFGPGTRLTVL.

V is TRBV7-9 and J is TRBJ2-1, with D hard to call. V lost 5 bases and J 5 bases, leaving 19 bases between the germline ends. CDR3 length: 16 residues. Germline CDR1 SEHNR, CDR2 FQNEAQ (reference sequence). In nucleotides, the CDR3 is TGTGCCAGCAGCCGCCCCGGGCCACTCGAACACAATGAGCAGTTCTTC. Translation gives CASSRPGPLEHNEQFF. The variable domain in full, completed from reference TRBV7-9 and TRBJ2-1, reads DTGVSQNPRHKITKRGQNVTFRCDPISEHNRLYWYRQTLGQGPEFLTYFQNEAQLEKSRLLSDRFSAERPKGSFSTLEIQRTEQGDSAMYLCASSRPGPLEHNEQFFGPGTRLTVL.

This clonotype was counted only a few times. This chain links TRBV6-2 or TRBV6-3 with TRBJ2-5; D not certain. Trimming stripped 2 bases from V and 2 bases from J, with 9 bases between. This CDR3 has 14 residues. Germline values: CDR1 MNHEY, CDR2 SVGEGT. In DNA, the CDR3 is TGTGCCAGCAGTTACCGGGCAGAGCAAGAGACCCAGTACTTC. The encoded protein is CASSYRAEQETQYF.

This rearrangement joins TRBV5-1 to TRBJ2-1; D may be TRBD1 (6 bases). V lost 0 bases, J lost 13 bases, and 17 bases lay in between. This CDR3 is built from 14 residues. Germline V gene lookup returns CDR1 SGHRS and CDR2 YFSETQ. The DNA for the CDR3 is TGCGCCAGCAGCTTGGGACGGCAGGGGTTGGACCAGTTCTTC. Residues: CASSLGRQGLDQFF.

The chain is built from TRBV7-8 and TRBJ2-6; 8 nucleotides match TRBD1. CDR1 is SGHVS, CDR2 FQNEAQ, per germline. The V segment lost 3 bases and the J segment 4 bases; nucleotides outside the gene matches: 8. The length of the CDR3 is 17 residues. In DNA form, the CDR3 reads TGTGCCAGCAGCTTCTTGGACAGGGCGTCCGGGGCCAACGTCCTGACTTTC. It specifies CASSFLDRASGANVLTF. Complete variable domain (other parts from reference TRBV7-8 and TRBJ2-6): GAGVSQSPRYKVAKRGQDVALRCDPISGHVSLFWYQQALGQGPEFLTYFQNEAQLDKSGLPSDRFFAERPEGSVSTLKIQRTQQEDSAVYLCASSFLDRASGANVLTFGAGSRLTVL.

V is TRBV28 and J is TRBJ1-2; 7 nucleotides align to TRBD1. This CDR3 has 13 amino acids. Germline CDR1 is MDHEN and CDR2 is SYDVKM. V lost 7 bases to trimming and J lost 7 bases; unmatched junction nucleotides: 9. In DNA, the CDR3 is TGTGCCAGCACCTCCTCAGGGGGTGCTGGCTACACCTTC. As protein: CASTSSGGAGYTF.

Here the CDR3 reads CASSPQEYITDTQYF. The CDR3 DNA sequence: TGTGCCAGCTCACCACAGGAGTATATCACAGATACGCAGTATTTT. The chain combines TRBV18 with TRBJ2-3; D not certain. Per the germline V gene, CDR1 is KGHSH and CDR2 is LQKENI. V was pared by 1 base and J by 2 bases, with 10 bases between. The CDR3 is made up of 15 amino acids.

The chain carries TRBV11-2 and TRBJ1-5; D not certain. The germline gives CDR1 SGHAT, CDR2 FQNNGV. Trimming shortened V by 5 bases and J by 4 bases, and 15 bases separated the two germline ends. This CDR3 has 15 amino acids. The CDR3 DNA reads TGTGCCAGCAGCCTAACACGGGGTTGGAATCAGCCCCAGCATTTT. As protein: CASSLTRGWNQPQHF. Full variable domain (outside the CDR3, taken from reference TRBV11-2 and TRBJ1-5): EAGVAQSPRYKIIEKRQSVAFWCNPISGHATLYWYQQILGQGPKLLIQFQNNGVVDDSQLPKDRFSAERLKGVDSTLKIQPAKLEDSAVYLCASSLTRGWNQPQHFGDGTRLSIL.

This clonotype was detected only a few times. CDR3 sequence: CASSFQGSNTEAFF. The CDR3 DNA reads as TGTGCCAGCAGTTTTCAGGGGTCGAACACTGAAGCTTTCTTT. V is TRBV12-3 or TRBV12-4 and J is TRBJ1-1; a weak D match, TRBD1 (6 bases). This CDR3 region has 14 residues. V shed 3 bases and J shed 1 base, with 9 bases lying between them.

The chain joins TRBV20-1 to TRBJ1-5, with D perhaps matching TRBD1 (5 bases). The germline V gene encodes CDR1 DFQATT and CDR2 SNEGSKA (reference sequence). The CDR3 has 13 residues. The V and J ends lost 5 bases and 4 bases respectively, with 12 bases between them. The CDR3 sequence is CSARTQGNQPQHF. Written as DNA, the CDR3 is TGCAGTGCTCGCACCCAGGGAAATCAGCCCCAGCATTTT.

The rearrangement links TRBV20-1 to TRBJ2-5; 10 bases agree with TRBD1. Germline V gene lookup returns CDR1 DFQATT and CDR2 SNEGSKA (reference sequence). Unmatched junction bases numbered 14, after V lost 6 bases and J lost 4 bases. This CDR3 has 16 amino acids. In DNA form, the CDR3 reads TGCAGTGCCAGGCGCCCCCGGGACAGGGGCTCAGAGACCCAGTACTTC. Translating gives CSARRPRDRGSETQYF.

The rearrangement joins TRBV6-5 to TRBJ1-3; tentatively, D is TRBD1 (5 bases). The V gene lost 6 bases and the J gene lost 0 bases, with 12 bases spanning the gap. Germline assignment: CDR1 MNHEY and CDR2 SVGAGI. The CDR3 covers 15 residues. CDR3 DNA sequence: TGTGCCAGCAGGTCCGACAGTAACTCTGGAAACACCATATATTTT. Amino acid sequence: CASRSDSNSGNTIYF.

This chain joins TRBV20-1 and TRBJ2-4; 7 bases are a match to TRBD2. With 3 bases clipped from V and 5 bases from J, the junction kept 4 bases outside the gene matches. Germline V lookup: CDR1 DFQATT, CDR2 SNEGSKA (reference sequence). This CDR3 is built from 13 residues. CDR3 coding DNA: TGCAGTGCTAGCGGGGGGATCGAAAACATTCAGTACTTC. As protein: CSASGGIENIQYF.